One sample yielded the 27 T cell receptor beta chains listed below, sequenced in a study of memory CD4+ T cells and cytomegalovirus serostatus. TCRdb's table, derived via immunoSEQ multiplex PCR, lists solely in-frame clones and lacks some. This sample has approximately 65,000 clones, with approximately 71% found just once. The sort gate was single viable CD3+CD4+CD8-CD45RO+ cells for memory CD4+ T cells. Material for sequencing was memory CD4+ T cells from blood. These receptors all stem from an adult in good health and CMV-seronegative.

The V gene is TRBV10-2, the J gene TRBJ2-3, with TRBD2 matching over 10 bases. This CDR3 spans 15 amino acids. With V trimmed by 7 bases and J by 3 bases, 7 bases remained unmatched. Germline V lookup: CDR1 WSHSY, CDR2 SAAADI. The CDR3 region is CASKSAGGYTDTQYF. In nucleotides, the CDR3 is TGCGCCAGCAAATCAGCGGGGGGGTATACAGATACGCAGTATTTT.

This chain connects TRBV9 to TRBJ2-3, with a possible D match to TRBD1 (5 bases). Between the trimmed V and J ends, which lost 2 bases and 8 bases, there was a span of 12 bases. The CDR3 is made up of 13 amino acids. The germline V gene has CDR1 SGDLS and CDR2 YYNGEE. CDR3 bases: TGTGCCAGCAGCGTCAGGGTGTTCGGTACGCAGTATTTT. Its translation: CASSVRVFGTQYF.

This clone was seen a few times. The gene calls are TRBV30 and TRBJ2-1; D ambiguous. CDR3 length: 13 amino acids. Germline V CDR1 and CDR2: GTSNPN, SVGIG (reference sequence). Trimming stripped 8 bases from V and 2 bases from J, with 13 bases between. The CDR3 spells CAADTGAYNEQFF. CDR3 sequence (DNA): TGTGCCGCCGACACTGGGGCCTACAATGAGCAGTTCTTC.

A note on this clone: The junction departs from the called germline gene at one end, perhaps through a read error. The CDR3 sequence is CASSADRVGRSEQYF. For the CDR3, the DNA is TGTGCTAGCAGCGCCGACAGGGTGGGGAGAAGCGAGCAGTACTTC. This rearrangement joins TRBV7-7 to TRBJ2-7; 7 nucleotides line up with TRBD1. The CDR3 is 15 amino acids. Germline assignment: CDR1 SSHAT and CDR2 FNYEAQ (reference sequence). Full variable domain (remainder filled in from reference TRBV7-7 and TRBJ2-7): GAGVSQSPRYKVTKRGQDVTLRCDPISSHATLYWYQQALGQGPEFLTYFNYEAQPDKSGLPSDRFSAERPEGSISTLTIQRTEQRDSAMYRCASSADRVGRSEQYFGPGTRLTVT.

The chain joins TRBV6-5 to TRBJ1-1; the D is unclear. Germline V lookup: CDR1 MNHEY, CDR2 SVGAGI. The CDR3 runs to 15 residues. Between the trimmed V and J ends, which lost 0 bases and 1 base, there was a span of 9 bases. CDR3 sequence reads: CASSYSLLGNTEAFF. CDR3 in DNA: TGTGCCAGCAGTTACTCACTTTTGGGGAACACTGAAGCTTTCTTT.

CDR3 amino acids: CASSRLQGGGHYEQYF. The CDR3 DNA is TGTGCCAGCAGCCGCCTCCAGGGGGGCGGCCATTACGAGCAGTACTTC. V is TRBV27 and J is TRBJ2-7, with D tentatively TRBD1 (7 bases). The CDR3 spans 16 residues. V shed 6 bases and J shed 4 bases, with 22 bases lying between them. Germline CDR1 reads MNHEY; CDR2 reads SMNVEV (reference sequence).

The chain links TRBV2 to TRBJ2-2, with 10 positions matching TRBD1. The germline V gene has CDR1 SNHLY and CDR2 FYNNEI. The CDR3 has 15 amino acids. With V trimmed by 8 bases and J by 4 bases, 7 bases remained unmatched. The CDR3 here is CASFPGTGVTGELFF. The CDR3 bases are TGTGCCAGCTTTCCCGGGACAGGGGTCACCGGGGAGCTGTTTTTT.

This chain links TRBV7-9 with TRBJ2-1; D is perhaps TRBD1 (6 bases). V was shortened by 5 bases and J by 6 bases, with 23 bases between the two germline ends. The CDR3 extends over 17 amino acids. Germline-derived CDR1 and CDR2 are SEHNR and FQNEAQ (reference sequence). The chain's CDR3 is CASSPSLWTVDGNEQFF. The CDR3 DNA sequence: TGTGCCAGCAGCCCATCGCTTTGGACAGTGGACGGCAATGAGCAGTTCTTC.

The sample holds a few counts of this clone. The rearrangement joins TRBV9 to TRBJ2-2; TRBD2 is a possible D gene (5 bases). CDR1 is SGDLS, CDR2 YYNGEE, per germline. CDR3 length equals 15 residues. Trimming pared 0 bases from V and 0 bases from J, leaving 6 bases between. CDR3 residues: CASSVAGTNTGELFF. The CDR3 bases are TGTGCCAGCAGCGTAGCGGGAACGAACACCGGGGAGCTGTTTTTT.

CDR3 DNA sequence: TGTGCCATCAACCCGACTGGCGTTAGCACTGAAGCTTTCTTT. Its translation: CAINPTGVSTEAFF. The chain combines TRBV10-3 with TRBJ1-1; no firm D call. The CDR3 totals 14 residues. The germline CDR1 and CDR2 sequences are ENHRY and SYGVKD. Trimming shortened V by 7 bases and J by 4 bases, and 16 bases separated the two germline ends.

This chain connects TRBV6-6 to TRBJ2-3, with 7 bases that match TRBD1. CDR3 length: 14 residues. The trim removed 6 bases at V and 2 bases at J, leaving 5 bases unmatched. Germline-derived CDR1 and CDR2 are MNHNY and SVGAGI (reference sequence). This CDR3 reads CASRLGQHTDTQYF. CDR3 sequence (DNA): TGTGCCAGCAGGCTGGGACAGCACACAGATACGCAGTATTTT.

This sequence joins TRBV10-2 and TRBJ1-4; D is possibly TRBD1 (6 bases). The length of the CDR3 is 16 residues. CDR1 is WSHSY, CDR2 SAAADI, per germline. V was pared by 6 bases and J by 7 bases, with 21 bases between. The CDR3 sequence is CASRVDTGLYSEKLFF. CDR3 bases: TGCGCCAGCAGGGTCGACACAGGGTTGTATAGTGAAAAACTGTTTTTT.

The chain couples TRBV5-1 to TRBJ2-7, with D possibly matching TRBD1 (6 bases). This CDR3 region has 16 residues. The germline V gene has CDR1 SGHRS and CDR2 YFSETQ. V was trimmed by 4 bases and J by 0 bases, leaving 17 bases between them. The CDR3 sequence: CASSPGHRDISYEQYF. The CDR3 DNA reads as TGCGCCAGCAGCCCGGGCCACCGGGACATCTCCTACGAGCAGTACTTC.

The J gene is TRBJ1-2, the V gene TRBV6-5; D ambiguous. Trimming took 5 bases from V and 4 from J, leaving 17 bases between them. This CDR3 spans 15 amino acids. Germline-derived CDR1 and CDR2 are MNHEY and SVGAGI. Here the CDR3 reads CASSALGQNVYGYTF. The CDR3 nucleotides are TGTGCCAGCAGTGCCCTTGGTCAGAACGTCTATGGCTACACCTTC.

The chain recombines TRBV5-1 with TRBJ1-1; the D is unclear. With 6 bases removed from V and 7 bases from J, the gap between germline ends came to 13 bases. Germline lookup yields CDR1 SGHRS and CDR2 YFSETQ. The CDR3 has 12 residues. The CDR3: CASKLDNLEAFF. The CDR3 coding sequence is TGCGCCAGCAAGCTAGACAACCTTGAAGCTTTCTTT.

The chain combines TRBV7-9 with TRBJ2-5; D unclear. V lost 5 bases and J 4 bases, leaving 5 bases between the germline ends. Germline CDR1 is SEHNR and CDR2 is FQNEAQ (reference sequence). This CDR3 has 11 amino acids. As DNA, the CDR3 is TGTGCCAGCAGCGAGACAGAGACCCAGTACTTC. Its protein product is CASSETETQYF. Based on the CDR3 plus reference TRBV7-9 and TRBJ2-5, the full variable domain is DTGVSQNPRHKITKRGQNVTFRCDPISEHNRLYWYRQTLGQGPEFLTYFQNEAQLEKSRLLSDRFSAERPKGSFSTLEIQRTEQGDSAMYLCASSETETQYFGPGTRLLVL.

The rearrangement joins TRBV9 to TRBJ2-1; TRBD1 is a possible D gene (6 bases). There are 17 residues in the CDR3. Germline V gene data show CDR1 as SGDLS and CDR2 as YYNGEE. Between the trimmed V and J ends, which lost 0 bases and 0 bases, there was a span of 13 bases. The CDR3, as DNA: TGTGCCAGCAGCGTAGGATGGGACACACGCTCCTACAATGAGCAGTTCTTC. This translates into CASSVGWDTRSYNEQFF.

The genes are TRBV5-4 and TRBJ1-2, with 7 positions matching TRBD1. The junction had 11 bases not matched to a gene; V was cut back by 5 bases and J by 7 bases. This CDR3 is built from 14 residues. Germline V CDR1 and CDR2: SGHNT, YYREEE (reference sequence). The CDR3 DNA is TGTGCCAGCAGTATTGACACAGGGGTCCGTGGCTACACCTTC. Translating gives CASSIDTGVRGYTF. Together with reference TRBV5-4 and TRBJ1-2, the CDR3 gives the full variable domain: ETGVTQSPTHLIKTRGQQVTLRCSSQSGHNTVSWYQQALGQGPQFIFQYYREEENGRGNFPPRFSGLQFPNYSSELNVNALELDDSALYLCASSIDTGVRGYTFGSGTRLTVV.

The V gene is TRBV19, the J gene TRBJ1-2, with 7 bases that match TRBD1. After removal of 5 bases from V and 4 bases from J, the junction contained 7 bases not matched to a gene. This CDR3 has 14 amino acids. Germline-derived CDR1 and CDR2 are LNHDA and SQIVND (reference sequence). DNA for the CDR3: TGTGCCAGTAGTTCCCTACAGGGGATCTATGGCTACACCTTC. It codes for CASSSLQGIYGYTF.

The V and J genes are TRBV5-1 and TRBJ1-1; D is unclear. This CDR3 is 14 amino acids long. Per the germline V gene, CDR1 is SGHRS and CDR2 is YFSETQ. Trimming pared 4 bases from V and 1 base from J, leaving 11 bases between. CDR3 residues: CASSPREGNTEAFF. CDR3 nucleotides: TGCGCCAGCAGCCCCCGGGAGGGGAACACTGAAGCTTTCTTT.

The rearrangement joins TRBV19 to TRBJ1-1; D is possibly TRBD1 (5 bases). Germline V gene lookup returns CDR1 LNHDA and CDR2 SQIVND (reference sequence). The V and J ends lost 3 bases and 5 bases respectively, with 13 bases between them. The CDR3 has 14 amino acids. CDR3 DNA: TGTGCCAGTAGTATTAGTATCAGGGTTACTGAAGCTTTCTTT. It translates to CASSISIRVTEAFF.

This clone appeared a few times. The rearrangement uses TRBV18 and TRBJ2-7; perhaps TRBD2 as D (6 bases). Trimming cost V 2 bases and J 9 bases, with 20 bases left between them. Germline CDR1 reads KGHSH; CDR2 reads LQKENI. The CDR3 contains 15 residues. This CDR3 is CASSPGGYPKDWQYF. The CDR3, as DNA: TGTGCCAGCTCACCAGGAGGGTATCCTAAAGATTGGCAGTACTTC.

The CDR3 DNA reads TGTGCCAGCAGCTTGTGGGGCAGGGCGGCCTACGAGCAGTACTTC. Protein: CASSLWGRAAYEQYF. The gene calls are TRBV5-4 and TRBJ2-7, with a weak D call TRBD1 (5 bases). The CDR3 has 15 residues. The V end was cut by 1 base, the J end by 2 bases, with 13 bases between. Per germline, CDR1 SGHNT and CDR2 YYREEE (reference sequence).

The chain is built from TRBV27 and TRBJ2-5; the match to TRBD1 covers 9 bases. This CDR3 has 18 amino acids. V was clipped by 0 bases and J by 2 bases; unmatched bases: 10. Looked up from germline, CDR1 is MNHEY and CDR2 is SMNVEV (reference sequence). This CDR3 is CASSLSITGTGNQETQYF. The CDR3 DNA reads as TGTGCCAGCAGTTTATCGATCACCGGGACAGGGAATCAAGAGACCCAGTACTTC.

The V gene is TRBV7-2, the J gene TRBJ2-1, with D maybe TRBD1 (5 bases). Trimming took off 2 bases at V and 10 bases at J, with 9 bases between the two ends. CDR3 length equals 12 residues. From germline, CDR1 is SGHTA and CDR2 FQGNSA. The CDR3 reads CASSLSRQEQFF. The CDR3 nucleotides are TGTGCCAGCAGCTTATCCCGACAGGAGCAGTTCTTC.

This sequence joins TRBV5-6 and TRBJ2-3; a possible D gene is TRBD1 (7 bases). From germline, CDR1 is SGHDT and CDR2 YYEEEE. V gave up 4 bases and J gave up 4 bases, with 19 bases separating them. There are 16 residues in the CDR3. The DNA for the CDR3 is TGTGCCAGCAGCATCGGAGGGGGCCATGAGGCAGATACGCAGTATTTT. Its translation: CASSIGGGHEADTQYF.

There are a few counts of this clone. The J gene is TRBJ1-2, the V gene TRBV2; TRBD1 agrees at 7 bases. V was clipped by 6 bases and J by 0 bases; unmatched bases: 4. The CDR3 has 14 amino acids. Germline V lookup: CDR1 SNHLY, CDR2 FYNNEI. The CDR3 reads CASRGQAANYGYTF. The DNA for the CDR3 is TGTGCCAGCAGAGGACAGGCTGCTAACTATGGCTACACCTTC.